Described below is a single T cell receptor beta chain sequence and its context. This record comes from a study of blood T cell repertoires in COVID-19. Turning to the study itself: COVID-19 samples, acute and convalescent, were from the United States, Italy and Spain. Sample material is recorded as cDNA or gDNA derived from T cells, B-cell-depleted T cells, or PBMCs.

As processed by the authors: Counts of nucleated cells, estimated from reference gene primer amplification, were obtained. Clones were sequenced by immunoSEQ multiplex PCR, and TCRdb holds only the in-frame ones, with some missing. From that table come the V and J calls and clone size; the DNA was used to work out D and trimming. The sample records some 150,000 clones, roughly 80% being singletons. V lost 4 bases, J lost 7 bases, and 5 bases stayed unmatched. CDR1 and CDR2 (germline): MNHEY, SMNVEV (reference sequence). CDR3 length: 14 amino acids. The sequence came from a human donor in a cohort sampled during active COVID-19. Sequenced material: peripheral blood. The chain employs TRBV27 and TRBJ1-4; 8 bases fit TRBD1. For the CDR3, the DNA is TGTGCCAGCAGTTATGCAGGGGGCGCTGAAAAACTGTTTTTT. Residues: CASSYAGGAEKLFF.